This T cell receptor beta chain was recovered during a study of cytomegalovirus exposure and HLA in healthy donors. Looked up from germline, CDR1 is SGHRS and CDR2 is YFSETQ. V was trimmed by 4 bases and J by 5 bases, leaving 12 bases between them. The CDR3 is 13 residues long. This clone appeared a few times. PCR involved 60 Vbeta and 13 Jbeta primers. As originally analysed: Counted up in a later analysis, unique TCR beta chains came to around 80 million, with around 11 million shared. TCRdb keeps only in-frame clones here, not all; method: immunoSEQ multiplex PCR. V and J calls and clone size are copied from that table; D and trimming were computed from the DNA. The sample has more than 65,000 clones; under 80% are singletons.

The receptor comes from a young man in good health and CMV-seropositive. Specimen: PBMCs. The chain links TRBV5-1 to TRBJ1-1; the D is unclear. CDR3 coding DNA: TGCGCCAGCAGCCGATCTCGCGTAACTGAAGCTTTCTTT. It encodes CASSRSRVTEAFF.